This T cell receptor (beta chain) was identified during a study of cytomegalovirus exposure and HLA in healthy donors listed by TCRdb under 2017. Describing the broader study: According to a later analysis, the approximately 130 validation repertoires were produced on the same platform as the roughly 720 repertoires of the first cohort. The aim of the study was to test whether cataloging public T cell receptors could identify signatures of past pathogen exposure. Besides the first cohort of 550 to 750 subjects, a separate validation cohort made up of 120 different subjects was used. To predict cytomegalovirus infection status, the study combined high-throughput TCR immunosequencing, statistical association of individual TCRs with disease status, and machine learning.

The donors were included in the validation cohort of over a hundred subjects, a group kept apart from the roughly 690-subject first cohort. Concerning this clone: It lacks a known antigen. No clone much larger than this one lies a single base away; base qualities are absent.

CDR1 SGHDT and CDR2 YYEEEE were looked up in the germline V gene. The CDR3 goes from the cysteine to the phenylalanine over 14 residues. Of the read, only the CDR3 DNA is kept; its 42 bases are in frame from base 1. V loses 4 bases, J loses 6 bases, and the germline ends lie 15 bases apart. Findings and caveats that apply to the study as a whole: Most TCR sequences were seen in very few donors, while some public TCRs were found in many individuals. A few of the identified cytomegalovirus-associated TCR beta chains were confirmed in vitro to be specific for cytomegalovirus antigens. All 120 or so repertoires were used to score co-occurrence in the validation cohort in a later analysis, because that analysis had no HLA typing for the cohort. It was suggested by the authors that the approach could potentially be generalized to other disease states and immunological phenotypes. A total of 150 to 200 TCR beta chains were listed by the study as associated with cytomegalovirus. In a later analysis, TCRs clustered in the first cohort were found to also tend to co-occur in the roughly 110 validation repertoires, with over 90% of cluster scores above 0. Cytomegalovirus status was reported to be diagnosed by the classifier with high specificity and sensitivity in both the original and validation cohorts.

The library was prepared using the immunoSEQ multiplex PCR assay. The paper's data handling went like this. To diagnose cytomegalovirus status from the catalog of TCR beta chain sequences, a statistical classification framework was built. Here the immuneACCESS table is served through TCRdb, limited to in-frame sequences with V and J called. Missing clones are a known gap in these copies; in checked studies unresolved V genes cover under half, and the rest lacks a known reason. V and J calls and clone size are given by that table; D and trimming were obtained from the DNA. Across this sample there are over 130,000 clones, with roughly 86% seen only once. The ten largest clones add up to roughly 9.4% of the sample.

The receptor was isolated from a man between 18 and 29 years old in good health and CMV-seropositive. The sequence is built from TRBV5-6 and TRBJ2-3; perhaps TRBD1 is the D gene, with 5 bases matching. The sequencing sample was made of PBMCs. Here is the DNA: TGTGCCAGCAGCGAAGAACGGACAACGGATACGCAGTATTTT. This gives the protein CASSEERTTDTQYF.